This T cell receptor (beta chain) was observed in a study of blood T cell repertoires in COVID-19. Profiled with immunoSEQ multiplex PCR; TCRdb holds only in-frame clones, not every one. The sample shows approximately 120,000 clones, over 60% of them seen only once. The CDR3 extends over 15 amino acids. CDR1 MDHEN and CDR2 SYDVKM come from the germline V gene. Between the trimmed V and J ends, which lost 5 bases and 7 bases, there was a span of 17 bases. What was sequenced was peripheral blood. The genes are TRBV28 and TRBJ1-4, with D possibly TRBD1 on 6 matching bases. The TCR originated in a human donor in a cohort sampled during active or convalescent COVID-19. CDR3 sequence reads: CASSPRTVTSEKLFF. The CDR3 DNA sequence: TGTGCCAGCAGTCCCCGGACAGTCACAAGTGAAAAACTGTTTTTT.